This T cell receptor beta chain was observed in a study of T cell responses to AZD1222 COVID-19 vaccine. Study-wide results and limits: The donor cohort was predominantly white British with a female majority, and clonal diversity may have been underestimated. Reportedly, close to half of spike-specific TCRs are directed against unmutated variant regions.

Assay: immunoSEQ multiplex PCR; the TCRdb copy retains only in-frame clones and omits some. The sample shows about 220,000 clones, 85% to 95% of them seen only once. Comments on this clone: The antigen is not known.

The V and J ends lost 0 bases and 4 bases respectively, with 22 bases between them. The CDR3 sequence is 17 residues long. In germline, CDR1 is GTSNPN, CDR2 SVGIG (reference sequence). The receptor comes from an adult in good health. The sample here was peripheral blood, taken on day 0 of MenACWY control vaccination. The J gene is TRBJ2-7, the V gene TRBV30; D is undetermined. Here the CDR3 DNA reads TGTGCCTGGAGTGTAGGGCCCCCAGTAAGGCCTCTTTACGAGCAGTACTTC. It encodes CAWSVGPPVRPLYEQYF.